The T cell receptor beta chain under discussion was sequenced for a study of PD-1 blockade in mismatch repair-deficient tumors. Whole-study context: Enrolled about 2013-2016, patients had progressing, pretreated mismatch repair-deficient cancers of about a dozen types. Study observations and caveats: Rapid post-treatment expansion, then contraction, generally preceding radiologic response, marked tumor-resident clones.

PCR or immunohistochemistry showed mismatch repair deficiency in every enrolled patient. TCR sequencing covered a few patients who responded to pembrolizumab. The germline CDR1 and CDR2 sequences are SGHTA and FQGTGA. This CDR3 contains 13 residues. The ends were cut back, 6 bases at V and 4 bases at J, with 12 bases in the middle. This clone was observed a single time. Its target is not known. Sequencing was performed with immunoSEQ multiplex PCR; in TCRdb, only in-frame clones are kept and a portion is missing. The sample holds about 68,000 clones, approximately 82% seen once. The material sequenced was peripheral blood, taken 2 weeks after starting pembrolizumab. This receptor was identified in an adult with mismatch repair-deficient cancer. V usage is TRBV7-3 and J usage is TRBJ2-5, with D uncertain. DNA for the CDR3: TGTGCCAGCAGTCAAATAGCAGGAGAGACCCAGTACTTC. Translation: CASSQIAGETQYF.